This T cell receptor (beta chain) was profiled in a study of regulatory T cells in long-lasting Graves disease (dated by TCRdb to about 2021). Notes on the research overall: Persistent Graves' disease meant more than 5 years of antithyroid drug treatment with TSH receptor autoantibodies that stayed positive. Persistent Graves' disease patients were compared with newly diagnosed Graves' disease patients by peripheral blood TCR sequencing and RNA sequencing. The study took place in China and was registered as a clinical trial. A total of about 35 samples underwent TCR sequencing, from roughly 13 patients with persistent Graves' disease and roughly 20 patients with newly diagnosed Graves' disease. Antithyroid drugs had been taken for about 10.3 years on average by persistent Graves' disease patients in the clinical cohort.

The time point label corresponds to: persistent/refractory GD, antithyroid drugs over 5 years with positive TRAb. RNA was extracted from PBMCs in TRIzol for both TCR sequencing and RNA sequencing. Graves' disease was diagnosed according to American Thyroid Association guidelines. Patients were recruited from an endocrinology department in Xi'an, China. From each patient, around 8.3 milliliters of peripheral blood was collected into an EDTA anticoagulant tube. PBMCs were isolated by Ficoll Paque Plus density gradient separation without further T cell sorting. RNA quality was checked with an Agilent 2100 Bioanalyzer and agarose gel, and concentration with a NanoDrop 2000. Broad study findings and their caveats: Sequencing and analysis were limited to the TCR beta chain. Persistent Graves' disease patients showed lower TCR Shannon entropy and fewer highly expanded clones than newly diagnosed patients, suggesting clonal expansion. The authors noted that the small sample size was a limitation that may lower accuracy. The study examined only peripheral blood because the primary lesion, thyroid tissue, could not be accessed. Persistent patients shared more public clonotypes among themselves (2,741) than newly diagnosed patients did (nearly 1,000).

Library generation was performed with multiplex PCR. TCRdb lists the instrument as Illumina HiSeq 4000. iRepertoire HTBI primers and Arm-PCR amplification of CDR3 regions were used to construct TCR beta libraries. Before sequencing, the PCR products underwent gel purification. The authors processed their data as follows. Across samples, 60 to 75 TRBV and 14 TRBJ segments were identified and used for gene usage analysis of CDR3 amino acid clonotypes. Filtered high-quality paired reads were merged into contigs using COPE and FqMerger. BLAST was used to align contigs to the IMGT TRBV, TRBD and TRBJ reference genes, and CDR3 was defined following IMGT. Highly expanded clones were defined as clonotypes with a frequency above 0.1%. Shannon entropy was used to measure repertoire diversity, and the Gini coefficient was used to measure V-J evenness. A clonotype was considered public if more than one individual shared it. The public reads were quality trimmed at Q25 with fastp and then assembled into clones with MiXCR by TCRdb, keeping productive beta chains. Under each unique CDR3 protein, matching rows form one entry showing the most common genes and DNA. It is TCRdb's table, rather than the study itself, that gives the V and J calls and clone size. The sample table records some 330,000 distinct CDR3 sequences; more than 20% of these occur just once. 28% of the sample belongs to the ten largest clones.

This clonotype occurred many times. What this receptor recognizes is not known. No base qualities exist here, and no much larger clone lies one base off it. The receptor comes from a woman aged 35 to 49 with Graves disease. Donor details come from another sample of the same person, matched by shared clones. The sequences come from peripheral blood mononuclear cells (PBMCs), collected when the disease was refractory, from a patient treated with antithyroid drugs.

The DNA is TGTGCCAGCAGTTCTGCCGGGCCGGCCTACGAGCAGTACTTC. Protein translation: CASSSAGPAYEQYF. The chain joins TRBV28 to TRBJ2-7; no confident D gene assignment can be made. Deletion took 4 bases off V and 2 bases off J, with a span of 12 bases between the germline ends. The germline V gene specifies MDHEN as CDR1 and SYDVKM as CDR2. The CDR3 starts with the cysteine, ends with the phenylalanine, and has 14 residues. The CDR3 DNA has 42 bases and is translated from base 1.